What follows is one TCR beta chain and its context. This entry comes from a study of blood T cell repertoires in COVID-19. Study as a whole: Sources were T cells, B-cell-depleted T cells, or PBMCs; the material itself was cDNA or gDNA.

V shed 11 bases and J shed 5 bases, with 12 bases lying between them. The CDR3 length is 11 residues. Germline V gene lookup returns CDR1 KGHSH and CDR2 LQKENI. Per the study methods: Quantification of nucleated cells was approximated via reference gene primer amplification. Assay used: immunoSEQ multiplex PCR; TCRdb lists only in-frame clones, some missing. V, J and clone size derive from that table, while D and trimming were established from the DNA sequence. The profile shows 170,000 or so clones, about 83% of them singletons. The source of this sequence is a human donor in a cohort sampled during active COVID-19. Sequencing was done on a sample of peripheral blood. The chain uses TRBV18 and TRBJ1-1, with D perhaps TRBD1 (6 bases). Here the CDR3 DNA reads TGTGCCTCTACAGGGAGAACTGAAGCTTTCTTT. Residues: CASTGRTEAFF. Using reference TRBV18 and TRBJ1-1 for the parts outside the CDR3, the full variable domain is NAGVMQNPRHLVRRRGQEARLRCSPMKGHSHVYWYRQLPEEGLKFMVYLQKENIIDESGMPKERFSAEFPKEGPSILRIQQVVRGDSAAYFCASTGRTEAFFGQGTRLTVV.